The following is a T cell receptor (beta chain) sequence with its context. Ten or more counts support this clonotype. It lacks a known antigen. Base qualities are not at hand, and no much larger clone is one base apart. This specimen comes from a study of read filtering for tumor transcriptome and immune sequencing (dated by TCRdb to 2020 to 2022). Study-level background: Of the patients in the cohort, around 17 were male and approximately 15 were female, and their mean age was around 66 years, with a range of 47 to 80. By revised international staging, about 8 patients were R-ISS I, some 16 were R-ISS II and more than five were R-ISS III. Whole-transcriptome libraries were prepared with the TruSeq RNA Access Library Prep Kit after DNase treatment. Per sample, about 4 to 10.27 million TCR-region mapped reads were obtained with IR-seq, compared with only about 80 to 1,400 with RNA-seq. Using the same bone marrow samples, the study ran both targeted immune repertoire sequencing and bulk whole-transcriptome sequencing and then compared the TCR repertoires from each method. One main goal was a read-filtering strategy for immune repertoire data, in particular deciding whether clonotypes backed by only one read should be removed.

Findings and caveats that apply to the study as a whole: The correlation between IR-seq and RNA-seq shared clonotype proportions rose when single-read clonotypes were removed. Compared with RNA-seq, IR-seq captured clonotypes at much higher depth and more reliably, and a smaller IR-seq throughput was enough to identify most shared clonotypes. The sorted CD138-negative fraction was not purified T cells but a mixed bone marrow immune population. In IR-seq, around four fifths of clonotypes but approximately 3.2% of total reads were represented by single-read clonotypes, whereas in RNA-seq, less than 75% of clonotypes and approximately 44% of reads were represented by single-read clonotypes.

Bone marrow was sampled from every patient at the time of active disease. Ficoll-Hypaque density gradient centrifugation was used to isolate bone marrow mononuclear cells. Myeloma plasma cells were removed and CD138-negative cells were collected by negative selection after labeling with CD138 magnetic microbeads on a MACS separator. The purity of the isolated cells was checked by flow cytometry with CD138 antibodies on an Attune NxT. TRIzol reagent was used to extract total RNA, and a NanoDrop spectrophotometer was used to quantify the extracted RNA. For each patient, paired RNA-seq and IR-seq were run on the CD138-negative bone marrow sample from that patient. TCR libraries were constructed from roughly 400 ng RNA using the Immunoverse kit, and molecular barcoded adaptors covering alpha/delta and beta/gamma chains were employed. The same RNA used for transcriptome sequencing was used for TCR library preparation. An Illumina HiSeq 4000 with 2 x 150 cycles was used to sequence the TCR libraries. The published analysis was carried out like this. TCR reads were aligned to human V, D, J and C references and assembled into CDR3 clonotypes with MiXCR, including quality filtering and error correction. The tcR package in R was used for analysis of clonotype counts and gene usage diversity. Raw mapping reads were checked after the RNA-seq reads had been mapped by STAR aligner version 2.5.3a onto the human GRCh37 genome. To test how sequencing depth affects detected clonotypes, IR-seq fastq files were randomly downsampled with Seqtk 1.3. TCRdb reran the public reads through fastp at Q25 and MiXCR, keeping productive beta chains. Entries are consolidated by CDR3 protein sequence, retaining the most common genes and DNA. These V and J calls derive from TCRdb rather than the authors' analysis. For this sample there are roughly 90,000 distinct CDR3 sequences; around a fifth appear just once. The ten most abundant clones make up approximately 10% of the sample.

The CDR3 holds 15 amino acids from the cysteine to the phenylalanine. Only CDR3 DNA is held: 45 bases, read in frame from base 1. CDR1 and CDR2, per the germline V gene (reference sequence), are GTSNPN and SVGIG. V is pruned by 4 bases and J by 4 bases, leaving 9 bases of the junction without a gene match. Recombination linked TRBV30 to TRBJ2-3, and 9 bases in between align with TRBD1. Sequenced material: a population of CD138-negative cells sorted from bone marrow. This specimen's cell subset or site label, per the study, means: bone marrow mononuclear cells depleted of CD138+ plasma/myeloma cells by negative magnetic selection. This receptor was identified in a donor aged 40 or older with multiple myeloma. The CDR3 loop reads CAWTEQGARSDTQYF. The DNA is as follows: TGTGCCTGGACCGAACAGGGGGCTAGGTCAGATACGCAGTATTTT.